The 28 T cell receptor beta chains below were found in one sample sequenced in a study of blood T cell repertoires in COVID-19. TCRdb's copy holds only in-frame clones and misses some; the assay was immunoSEQ multiplex PCR. The table shows roughly 300,000 clones, with 86% occurring only once. The sequencing sample was made of peripheral blood. All receptors derive from a woman aged 25-40 years with COVID-19, enrolled during active disease.

The rearrangement uses TRBV5-1 and TRBJ2-1, with 9 bases that match TRBD2. Germline lookup yields CDR1 SGHRS and CDR2 YFSETQ. There are 15 residues in the CDR3. The trim removed 4 bases at V and 4 bases at J, leaving 6 bases unmatched. As DNA, the CDR3 is TGCGCCAGCAGCCAACTAGCGGGTTTTTACAATGAGCAGTTCTTC. Protein product: CASSQLAGFYNEQFF. Drawing the rest from reference TRBV5-1 and TRBJ2-1, the complete variable domain is KAGVTQTPRYLIKTRGQQVTLSCSPISGHRSVSWYQQTPGQGLQFLFEYFSETQRNKGNFPGRFSGRQFSNSRSEMNVSTLELGDSALYLCASSQLAGFYNEQFFGPGTRLTVL.

The genes are TRBV4-2 and TRBJ2-1; 7 nucleotides agree with TRBD1. The CDR3 is 16 residues long. Germline assignment: CDR1 LGHNA and CDR2 YNFKEQ. V shed 5 bases and J 4 bases; nucleotides not matched to a gene: 11. The CDR3 sequence is CASSKGIRDRYNEQFF. CDR3 DNA sequence: TGTGCCAGCAGCAAAGGCATCCGGGACAGATACAATGAGCAGTTCTTC.

The CDR3 sequence is CASKGALETQYF. Here the CDR3 DNA reads TGTGCCAGCAAAGGGGCCTTGGAGACCCAGTACTTC. The chain uses TRBV6-5 and TRBJ2-5, with D maybe TRBD1 (5 bases). The germline CDR1 and CDR2 sequences are MNHEY and SVGAGI. This CDR3 region has 12 residues. Deletions cut 7 bases from V and 5 bases from J, with 11 bases between.

This clone was counted a few times. This chain connects TRBV19 to TRBJ1-1, with TRBD1 matching 7 bases. This CDR3 spans 12 amino acids. Germline-derived CDR1 and CDR2 are LNHDA and SQIVND (reference sequence). V lost 3 bases and J lost 7; bases outside the gene matches: 2. The CDR3 region is CASSMDRFEAFF. In DNA, the CDR3 is TGTGCCAGTAGTATGGACAGGTTTGAAGCTTTCTTT.

This clone was counted a few times. This chain joins TRBV4-1 and TRBJ1-1, with 7 bases that match TRBD1. This CDR3 has 15 residues. Germline V gene sequence: CDR1 MGHRA, CDR2 YSYEKL. V was clipped by 1 base and J by 5 bases; unmatched bases: 7. CDR3: CASSQGDRDGTEAFF. The CDR3 DNA reads as TGCGCCAGCAGCCAAGGCGACAGGGATGGTACTGAAGCTTTCTTT.

The chain has TRBV24-1 and TRBJ1-5; D not certain. Germline V CDR1 and CDR2: KGHDR, SFDVKD. This CDR3 has 14 amino acids. V was shortened by 10 bases and J by 1 base, with 13 bases between the two germline ends. CDR3 DNA sequence: TGTGCCACAGCGGAGGGTTTAAGCAATCAGCCCCAGCATTTT. The encoded protein is CATAEGLSNQPQHF.

This sequence joins TRBV5-6 and TRBJ2-1, with D unclear. The CDR3 contains 15 residues. Germline V gene data show CDR1 as SGHDT and CDR2 as YYEEEE. The V and J ends lost 0 bases and 5 bases respectively, with 12 bases between them. CDR3 protein: CASSLARRNDNEQFF. The CDR3 DNA sequence: TGTGCCAGCAGCTTGGCCCGCAGGAACGACAATGAGCAGTTCTTC.

The chain recombines TRBV30 with TRBJ1-6; D is ambiguous. This CDR3 is 14 amino acids long. V was cut by 2 bases and J by 6 bases, with 11 bases left in between. CDR1 and CDR2 from the germline V gene are GTSNPN and SVGIG (reference sequence). The CDR3, as DNA: TGTGCCTGGAGTTTCGATCGGGGTAATTCACCCCTCCACTTT. Translated: CAWSFDRGNSPLHF. The full variable domain, with the rest looked up from reference TRBV30 and TRBJ1-6, is SQTIHQWPATLVQPVGSPLSLECTVEGTSNPNLYWYRQAAGRGLQLLFYSVGIGQISSEVPQNLSASRPQDRQFILSSKKLLLSDSGFYLCAWSFDRGNSPLHFGNGTRLTVT.

The chain links TRBV7-2 to TRBJ2-7, with TRBD2 matching 14 bases. V shed 3 bases and J 4 bases; nucleotides not matched to a gene: 2. Germline V gene lookup returns CDR1 SGHTA and CDR2 FQGNSA. This CDR3 spans 15 amino acids. This chain's CDR3 is CASSLTSGGAYEQYF. Written as DNA, the CDR3 is TGTGCCAGCAGCTTGACTAGCGGGGGGGCGTACGAGCAGTACTTC.

The rearrangement uses TRBV19 and TRBJ1-2, with a possible D match to TRBD1 (5 bases). Trimming left V 7 bases short and J 8 bases short, with 14 bases between. CDR1 is LNHDA and CDR2 is SQIVND in the germline V gene (reference sequence). CDR3 length: 12 amino acids. In nucleotides, the CDR3 is TGTGCCAGTACTCGTGACAGCGGGGGCTACACCTTC. Translating it yields CASTRDSGGYTF.

V gene TRBV6-5 combines with J gene TRBJ1-2; 9 bases align to TRBD1. After removal of 5 bases from V and 4 bases from J, the junction contained 8 bases not matched to a gene. This CDR3 spans 15 amino acids. Germline CDR1 reads MNHEY; CDR2 reads SVGAGI. Here the CDR3 DNA reads TGTGCCAGCAGTCAACAGGGGGCCGAGTTCTATGGCTACACCTTC. Translating gives CASSQQGAEFYGYTF.

This sequence joins TRBV10-1 and TRBJ1-4; TRBD1 aligns across 7 bases. The J segment lost 10 bases and the V segment lost 4 bases, leaving 6 bases of the junction unmatched. CDR1 and CDR2 (germline): WNHNN, SYGVQD (reference sequence). The CDR3 is 13 residues long. This CDR3 is CASSARQGGKLFF. CDR3 DNA: TGCGCCAGCAGTGCCCGACAGGGCGGAAAACTGTTTTTT.

The rearrangement joins TRBV13 to TRBJ2-3, with D hard to call. Trimming pared 6 bases from V and 4 bases from J, leaving 8 bases between. Per germline, CDR1 PRHDT and CDR2 FYEKMQ (reference sequence). The length of the CDR3 is 12 residues. The DNA for the CDR3 is TGTGCCAGCAGGCAGTCCCCAGATACGCAGTATTTT. This encodes CASRQSPDTQYF.

The chain uses TRBV5-1 and TRBJ2-1; TRBD1 matches 7 bases. CDR1 and CDR2 (germline): SGHRS, YFSETQ. Trimming at V came to 2 bases and at J to 9 bases, leaving 2 bases not matched to a gene. The CDR3 is 12 residues long. CDR3 in DNA: TGCGCCAGCAGCTTCAGGGGGAGTGAGCAGTTCTTC. The encoded protein is CASSFRGSEQFF.

The chain recombines TRBV27 with TRBJ1-5; 12 bases line up with TRBD1. There are 17 residues in the CDR3. CDR1 is MNHEY and CDR2 is SMNVEV in the germline V gene (reference sequence). Losses at the gene ends were 1 base for V and 4 bases for J; bases not matched to a gene: 5. The CDR3 sequence: CASSLLGDRGPNQPQHF. Written as DNA, the CDR3 is TGTGCCAGCAGTTTATTAGGGGACAGGGGGCCTAATCAGCCCCAGCATTTT.

V and J are TRBV7-6 and TRBJ1-1, with 7 positions matching TRBD1. The CDR3 consists of 15 residues. J lost 7 bases, V lost 0 bases, and 8 bases had no gene match. Germline V lookup: CDR1 SGHVS, CDR2 FNYEAQ. The CDR3 region is CASSLATGKGYEAFF. For the CDR3, the DNA is TGTGCCAGCAGCTTAGCGACAGGGAAGGGATATGAAGCTTTCTTT.

The chain carries TRBV4-1 and TRBJ2-3; D remains unclear. Trimming stripped 9 bases from V and 1 base from J, with 8 bases between. The CDR3 runs 12 residues. Looked up from germline, CDR1 is MGHRA and CDR2 is YSYEKL. DNA of the CDR3: TGCGCCAGGTATACACGCACAGATACGCAGTATTTT. Residues: CARYTRTDTQYF.

The chain combines TRBV5-1 with TRBJ1-6, with 11 bases that match TRBD1. J was trimmed by 7 bases and V by 0 bases; bases with no gene match: 6. The germline V gene encodes CDR1 SGHRS and CDR2 YFSETQ. CDR3 length equals 17 residues. The CDR3 region is CASSLARTGGPNSPLHF. CDR3 in DNA: TGCGCCAGCAGCTTGGCCAGGACAGGGGGCCCCAATTCACCCCTCCACTTT.

The table lists this clone with a few counts. V usage is TRBV28 and J usage is TRBJ1-1; D not resolved. This CDR3 comprises 13 residues. V was pared by 8 bases and J by 7 bases, with 17 bases between. The germline gives CDR1 MDHEN, CDR2 SYDVKM. The CDR3 DNA is TGTGCCAGCTCGACCTTTGTGAGCGGTGAAGCTTTCTTT. As protein: CASSTFVSGEAFF.

This chain joins TRBV6-5 and TRBJ2-7; D may be TRBD2 (6 bases). Trimming shortened V by 0 bases and J by 2 bases, and 14 bases separated the two germline ends. Per the germline V gene, CDR1 is MNHEY and CDR2 is SVGAGI. This CDR3 spans 16 amino acids. The CDR3 DNA reads TGTGCCAGCAGTTACTCTACCGGCCAGCGGGCCTACGAGCAGTACTTC. Its protein product is CASSYSTGQRAYEQYF.

This chain links TRBV4-2 with TRBJ2-1; a weak D match, TRBD2 (6 bases). Trimming took off 0 bases at V and 10 bases at J, with 16 bases between the two ends. The CDR3 runs to 15 residues. The germline V gene encodes CDR1 LGHNA and CDR2 YNFKEQ. The CDR3 nucleotides read TGTGCCAGCAGCCAAGAGGAGGGGACTGGGGACGAGCAGTTCTTC. Translated: CASSQEEGTGDEQFF.

This clone appeared once. The chain links TRBV27 to TRBJ2-7; D gene uncertain. Trimming removed 5 bases at V and 3 bases at J, with 5 bases between. This CDR3 is built from 11 residues. Germline CDR1 and CDR2: MNHEY and SMNVEV (reference sequence). CDR3 sequence: CASSPFYEQYF. The DNA for the CDR3 is TGTGCCAGCAGTCCTTTCTACGAGCAGTACTTC.

The chain has TRBV7-2 and TRBJ2-7; D possibly corresponds to TRBD1 (5 bases). The V end was cut by 1 base, the J end by 2 bases, with 9 bases between. CDR1 and CDR2 (germline): SGHTA, FQGNSA. The CDR3 length is 14 residues. CDR3 bases: TGTGCCAGCAGCTTAGATTTGACAGCCTACGAGCAGTACTTC. Protein sequence: CASSLDLTAYEQYF.

This chain connects TRBV19 to TRBJ1-5, with D tentatively TRBD1 (5 bases). Deletions cut 4 bases from V and 2 bases from J, with 15 bases between. The CDR3 runs 16 residues. The germline CDR1 and CDR2 sequences are LNHDA and SQIVND (reference sequence). DNA for the CDR3: TGTGCCAGTAGTACCCTCCAGGGAGGTCGCAATCAGCCCCAGCATTTT. Translating it yields CASSTLQGGRNQPQHF.

This clone was seen once. This chain joins TRBV10-3 and TRBJ1-5; perhaps TRBD1 as D (6 bases). The CDR3 spans 15 residues. Per the germline V gene, CDR1 is ENHRY and CDR2 is SYGVKD. Trimming took 5 bases from V and 2 from J, leaving 13 bases between them. The chain's CDR3 is CAISSSKGGNQPQHF. The CDR3 DNA is TGTGCCATCAGTTCTTCGAAGGGGGGCAATCAGCCCCAGCATTTT.

This chain joins TRBV19 and TRBJ2-3; weak D call: TRBD1 (6 bases). V lost 5 bases, J lost 1 base, and 16 bases lay in between. CDR3 length: 16 amino acids. Germline V lookup: CDR1 LNHDA, CDR2 SQIVND (reference sequence). The CDR3 coding sequence is TGTGCCAGTAGTTTGTGGGGGTACAGGGGCACAGATACGCAGTATTTT. Residues: CASSLWGYRGTDTQYF.

The rearrangement links TRBV6-6 to TRBJ2-1; the match to TRBD2 covers 10 bases. Unmatched junction bases numbered 8, after V lost 5 bases and J lost 7 bases. The CDR3 totals 15 residues. Per the germline V gene, CDR1 is MNHNY and CDR2 is SVGAGI (reference sequence). The CDR3 is CASSRSSGGLNEQFF. The CDR3 nucleotides are TGTGCCAGCAGTCGATCTAGCGGGGGCCTAAATGAGCAGTTCTTC.

This clone appeared a single time. The rearrangement uses TRBV5-6 and TRBJ2-2, with D tentatively TRBD1 (5 bases). The V end was cut by 2 bases, the J end by 6 bases, with 8 bases between. There are 13 residues in the CDR3. CDR1 is SGHDT, CDR2 YYEEEE, per germline. The CDR3 protein is CASSLGESGELFF. DNA for the CDR3: TGTGCCAGCAGCTTAGGGGAATCCGGGGAGCTGTTTTTT.